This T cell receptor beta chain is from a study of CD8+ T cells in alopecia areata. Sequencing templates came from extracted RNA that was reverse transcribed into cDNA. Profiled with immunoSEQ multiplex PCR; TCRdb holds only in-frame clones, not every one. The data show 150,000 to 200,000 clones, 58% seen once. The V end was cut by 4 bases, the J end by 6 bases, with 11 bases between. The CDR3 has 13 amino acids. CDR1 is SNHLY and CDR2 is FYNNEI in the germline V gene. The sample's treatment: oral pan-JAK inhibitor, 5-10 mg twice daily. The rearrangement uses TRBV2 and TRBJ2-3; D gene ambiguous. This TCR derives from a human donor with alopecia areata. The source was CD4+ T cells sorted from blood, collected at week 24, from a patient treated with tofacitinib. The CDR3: CASSVSRRDTQYF. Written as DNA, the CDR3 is TGTGCCAGCAGTGTTAGTAGGCGTGATACGCAGTATTTT.